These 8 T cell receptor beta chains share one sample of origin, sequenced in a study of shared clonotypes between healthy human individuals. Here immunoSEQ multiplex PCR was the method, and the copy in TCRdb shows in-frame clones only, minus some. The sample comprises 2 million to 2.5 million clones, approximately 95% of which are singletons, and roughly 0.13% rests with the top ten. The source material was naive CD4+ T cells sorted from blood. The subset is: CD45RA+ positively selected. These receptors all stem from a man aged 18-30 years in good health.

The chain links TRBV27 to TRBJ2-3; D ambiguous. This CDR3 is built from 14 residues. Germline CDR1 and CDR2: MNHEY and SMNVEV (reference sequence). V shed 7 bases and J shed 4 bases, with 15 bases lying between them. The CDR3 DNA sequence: TGTGCCAGCAAAAAGATCACGAGGCCAGATACGCAGTATTTT. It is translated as CASKKITRPDTQYF.

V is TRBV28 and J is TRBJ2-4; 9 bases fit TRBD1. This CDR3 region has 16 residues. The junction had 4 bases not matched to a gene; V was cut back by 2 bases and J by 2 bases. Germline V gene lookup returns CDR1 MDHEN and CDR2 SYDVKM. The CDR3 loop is CASSLRDRETKNIQYF. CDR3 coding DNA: TGTGCCAGCAGTTTAAGGGACAGGGAAACCAAAAACATTCAGTACTTC.

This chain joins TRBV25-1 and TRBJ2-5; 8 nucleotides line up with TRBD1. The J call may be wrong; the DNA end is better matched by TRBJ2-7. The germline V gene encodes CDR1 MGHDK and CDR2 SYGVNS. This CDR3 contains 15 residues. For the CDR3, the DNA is TGTGCCAGCAGTGGCCCTCCACAGGGGGCCTACGAGCAGTACTTC. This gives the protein CASSGPPQGAYEQYF.

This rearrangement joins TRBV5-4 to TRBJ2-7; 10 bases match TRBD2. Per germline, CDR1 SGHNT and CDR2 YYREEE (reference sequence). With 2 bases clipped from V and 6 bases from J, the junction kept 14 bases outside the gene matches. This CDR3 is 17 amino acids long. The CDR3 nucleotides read TGTGCCAGCAGCTTCAGTCTAGCGGGGGCCTCGGCGGGCGAGCAGTACTTC. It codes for CASSFSLAGASAGEQYF.

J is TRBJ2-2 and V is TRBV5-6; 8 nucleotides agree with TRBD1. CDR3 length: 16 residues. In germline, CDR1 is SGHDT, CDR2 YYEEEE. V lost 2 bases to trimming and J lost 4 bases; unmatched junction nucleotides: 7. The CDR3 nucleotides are TGTGCCAGCAGCTTCTACAAAACAGGGGGCACCGGGGAGCTGTTTTTT. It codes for CASSFYKTGGTGELFF.

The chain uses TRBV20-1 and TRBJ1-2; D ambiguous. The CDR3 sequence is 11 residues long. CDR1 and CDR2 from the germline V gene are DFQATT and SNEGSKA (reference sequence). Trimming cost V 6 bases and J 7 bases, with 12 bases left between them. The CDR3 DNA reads TGCAGTGCAGGAGCCATGGGTGGCTACACCTTC. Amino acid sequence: CSAGAMGGYTF.

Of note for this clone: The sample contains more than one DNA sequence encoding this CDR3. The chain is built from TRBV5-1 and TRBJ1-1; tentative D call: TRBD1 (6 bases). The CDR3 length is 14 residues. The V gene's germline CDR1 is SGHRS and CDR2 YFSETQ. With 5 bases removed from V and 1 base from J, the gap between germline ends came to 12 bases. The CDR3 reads CASSSQGGNTEAFF. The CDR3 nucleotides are TGCGCCAGCAGTTCGCAAGGGGGGAACACTGAAGCTTTCTTT.

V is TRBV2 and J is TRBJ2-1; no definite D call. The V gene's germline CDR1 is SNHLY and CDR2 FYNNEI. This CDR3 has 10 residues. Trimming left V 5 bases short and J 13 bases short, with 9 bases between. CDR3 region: CASSRVEQFF. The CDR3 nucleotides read TGTGCCAGCAGTAGAGTAGAACAGTTCTTC.